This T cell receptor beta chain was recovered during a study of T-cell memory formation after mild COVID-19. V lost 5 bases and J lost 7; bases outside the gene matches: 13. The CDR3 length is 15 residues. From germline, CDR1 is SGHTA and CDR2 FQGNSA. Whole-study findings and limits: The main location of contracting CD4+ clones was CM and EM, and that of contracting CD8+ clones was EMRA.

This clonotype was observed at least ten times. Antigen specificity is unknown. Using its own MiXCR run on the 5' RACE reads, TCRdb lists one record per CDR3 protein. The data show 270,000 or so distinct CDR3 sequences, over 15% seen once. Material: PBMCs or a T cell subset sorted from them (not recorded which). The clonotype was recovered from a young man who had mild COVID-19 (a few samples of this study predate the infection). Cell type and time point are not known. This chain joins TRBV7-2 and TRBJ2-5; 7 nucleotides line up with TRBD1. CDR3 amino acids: CASSPSRTGPGTQYF. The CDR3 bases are TGTGCCAGCAGCCCGTCCCGGACAGGTCCAGGGACCCAGTACTTC.